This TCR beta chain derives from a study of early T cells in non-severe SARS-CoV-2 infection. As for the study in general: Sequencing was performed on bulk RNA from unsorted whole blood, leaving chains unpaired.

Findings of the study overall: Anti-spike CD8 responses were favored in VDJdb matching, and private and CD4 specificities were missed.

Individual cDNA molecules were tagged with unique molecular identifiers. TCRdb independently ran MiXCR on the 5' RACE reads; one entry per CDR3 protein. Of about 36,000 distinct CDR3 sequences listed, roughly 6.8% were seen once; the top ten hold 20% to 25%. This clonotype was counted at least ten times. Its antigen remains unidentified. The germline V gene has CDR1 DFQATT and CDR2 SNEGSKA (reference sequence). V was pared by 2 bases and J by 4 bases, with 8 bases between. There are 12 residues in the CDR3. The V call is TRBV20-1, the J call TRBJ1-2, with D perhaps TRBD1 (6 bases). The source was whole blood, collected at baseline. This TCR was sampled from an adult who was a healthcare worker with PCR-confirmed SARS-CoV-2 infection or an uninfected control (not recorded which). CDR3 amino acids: CSARRGGYGYTF. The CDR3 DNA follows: TGCAGTGCTAGAAGAGGGGGCTATGGCTACACCTTC.